The 7 T cell receptor beta chains presented below share a single source sample, sequenced in a study of OX40 agonist ivuxolimab in advanced cancers. The table came from immunoSEQ multiplex PCR; TCRdb's copy has only in-frame clones and leaves some out. This table holds some 41,000 clones, approximately 90% found once. The source was CD4+ or CD8+ T cells sorted from blood, collected in a trial of the OX40 agonist ivuxolimab. These receptors were taken from an adult with an advanced solid tumor such as melanoma, head and neck, liver or kidney cancer.

The rearrangement links TRBV5-6 to TRBJ2-3, with unresolved D. This CDR3 has 16 amino acids. Germline V CDR1 and CDR2: SGHDT, YYEEEE. Trimming removed 2 bases from V and 0 bases from J, with 13 bases in between. The CDR3: CASSFLGPGSTDTQYF. CDR3 in DNA: TGTGCCAGCAGCTTTTTGGGCCCCGGGAGCACAGATACGCAGTATTTT.

The rearrangement joins TRBV11-2 to TRBJ1-4; unclear D gene. CDR1 and CDR2 (germline): SGHAT, FQNNGV. This CDR3 contains 17 residues. With 5 bases removed from V and 0 bases from J, the gap between germline ends came to 16 bases. The CDR3 nucleotides read TGTGCCAGCAGCCACTTCGAGGCGGGCGCAACTAATGAAAAACTGTTTTTT. This translates into CASSHFEAGATNEKLFF. Full variable domain (remainder filled in from reference TRBV11-2 and TRBJ1-4): EAGVAQSPRYKIIEKRQSVAFWCNPISGHATLYWYQQILGQGPKLLIQFQNNGVVDDSQLPKDRFSAERLKGVDSTLKIQPAKLEDSAVYLCASSHFEAGATNEKLFFGSGTQLSVL.

The chain carries TRBV7-2 and TRBJ2-5, with 10 bases aligning to TRBD2. The CDR3 spans 16 residues. Trimming took 5 bases from V and 3 from J; bases not matched to a gene: 9. Germline loops: CDR1 SGHTA, CDR2 FQGNSA. The CDR3 region has the DNA TGTGCCAGCAGCACCTTACTAGCGGGGTGGAAAGAGACCCAGTACTTC. Translating it yields CASSTLLAGWKETQYF.

This clone was counted a single time. The V and J genes are TRBV7-8 and TRBJ1-3; D ambiguous. V lost 0 bases and J lost 0, with 6 bases in between. Germline V lookup: CDR1 SGHVS, CDR2 FQNEAQ. This CDR3 has 15 residues. The CDR3 DNA reads as TGTGCCAGCAGCTTAGCGCAGATCTCTGGAAACACCATATATTTT. Encoded protein: CASSLAQISGNTIYF.

The chain is built from TRBV5-4 and TRBJ1-1; 9 bases agree with TRBD1. Per germline, CDR1 SGHNT and CDR2 YYREEE (reference sequence). V shed 4 bases, J shed 0 bases, and the junction held 4 bases outside the gene matches. The CDR3 extends over 15 amino acids. The CDR3 loop reads CASSIGQGMNTEAFF. CDR3 in DNA: TGTGCCAGCAGCATAGGACAGGGGATGAACACTGAAGCTTTCTTT.

The rearrangement links TRBV7-9 to TRBJ2-1; D may be TRBD1 or TRBD2 (6 bases each). Germline V gene sequence: CDR1 SEHNR, CDR2 FQNEAQ (reference sequence). This CDR3 region has 15 residues. Between the trimmed V and J ends, which lost 3 bases and 5 bases, there was a span of 14 bases. This chain's CDR3 is CASSFGGGGDNEQFF. CDR3 coding DNA: TGTGCCAGCAGCTTTGGAGGAGGGGGAGACAATGAGCAGTTCTTC.

The rearrangement links TRBV19 to TRBJ1-6; no reliable D call. The CDR3 consists of 12 residues. The V gene lost 5 bases and the J gene lost 7 bases, with 6 bases spanning the gap. Germline V gene sequence: CDR1 LNHDA, CDR2 SQIVND (reference sequence). The CDR3 nucleotides are TGTGCCAGTAGTGTGGAGAATTCACCCCTCCACTTT. This translates into CASSVENSPLHF.